Listed below are T cell receptor beta chains from one sample, sequenced in a study of shared clonotypes between healthy human individuals. Generated by immunoSEQ multiplex PCR, the TCRdb table keeps only in-frame clones and is missing some. The sample yields a few million clones, 85% to 95% seen once. Sequencing was carried out using naive CD4+ T cells from PBMCs. All receptors come from a man between 18 and 29 years old in good health. Some clones in this sample may be carry-over from other donors' samples. Both conserved end residues are part of each CDR3. The D gene is left open where the match is weak. Rows give clone size only sometimes, using once, few, many, or a class for an expanded clone.

TRBV28	.	.	TRBJ1-4	CASSFRGGSREKLFF	TGTGCCAGCAGTTTTCGCGGGGGCTCTCGTGAAAAACTGTTTTTT
TRBV15	.	.	TRBJ2-1	CATSRESERYNEQFF	TGTGCCACCAGCAGAGAGAGTGAGCGGTACAATGAGCAGTTCTTC
TRBV9	TRBD1	.	TRBJ1-5	CASSAGTGTSNQPQHF	TGTGCCAGCAGCGCTGGGACAGGCACTAGCAATCAGCCCCAGCATTTT
TRBV11-3	.	.	TRBJ2-1	CASSLGGAEQFF	TGTGCCAGCAGCTTAGGGGGCGCCGAGCAGTTCTTC
TRBV28	.	.	TRBJ2-1	CASSSPIEQFF	TGTGCCAGCAGTTCCCCCATTGAGCAGTTCTTC
TRBV5-4	TRBD1	.	TRBJ1-5	CASSLGTGRDNQPQHF	TGTGCCAGCAGCTTGGGGACAGGGAGGGACAATCAGCCCCAGCATTTT
TRBV6-5	.	.	TRBJ2-2	CASRPHNTGELFF	TGTGCCAGCAGACCCCATAACACCGGGGAGCTGTTTTTT
TRBV4-1	.	.	TRBJ2-7	CASSQDQTKQYF	TGCGCCAGCAGCCAAGATCAAACGAAGCAGTACTTC
TRBV18	TRBD1	.	TRBJ1-2	CASSQDRFSGYTF	TGTGCCAGCTCACAGGACAGGTTTAGTGGCTACACCTTC
TRBV5-1	.	.	TRBJ2-7	CASSSVGHEQYF	TGCGCCAGCAGTTCCGTCGGGCACGAGCAGTACTTC
TRBV28	.	.	TRBJ2-1	CASSLTYNEQFF	TGTGCCAGCAGCCTTACCTACAATGAGCAGTTCTTC
TRBV27	.	.	TRBJ2-7	CASSLSMGQGSPYEQYF	TGTGCCAGCAGTTTATCGATGGGGCAGGGGAGCCCCTACGAGCAGTACTTC
TRBV19	TRBD1	.	TRBJ1-1	CASSIQGAGAEAFF	TGTGCCAGTAGTATCCAGGGGGCTGGCGCTGAAGCTTTCTTT
TRBV5-1	.	.	TRBJ1-1	CASSLRGTEAFF	TGCGCCAGCAGCTTAAGGGGTACTGAAGCTTTCTTT
TRBV6-4	TRBD2	.	TRBJ2-2	CASSPGLAATGELFF	TGTGCCAGCAGTCCCGGACTAGCGGCCACCGGGGAGCTGTTTTTT
TRBV15	TRBD2	.	TRBJ2-3	CATLPGLAVSTDTQYF	TGTGCCACACTGCCGGGACTAGCGGTCAGCACAGATACGCAGTATTTT
TRBV6-1	TRBD1	.	TRBJ1-2	CASGQAYGYTF	TGTGCCAGCGGACAGGCCTATGGCTACACCTTC
TRBV7-8	TRBD1	.	TRBJ1-2	CASSLYAGGGSYTF	TGTGCCAGCAGCTTATATGCAGGGGGAGGGAGCTACACCTTC
TRBV28	.	.	TRBJ2-2	CASSLVGGGELFF	TGTGCCAGCAGTCTCGTAGGTGGCGGGGAGCTGTTTTTT
TRBV7-6	.	.	TRBJ2-7	CASSSPAASYEQYF	TGTGCCAGCAGCTCCCCGGCGGCCTCCTACGAGCAGTACTTC
TRBV19	TRBD1	.	TRBJ1-2	CASRTPGQGTPCTF	TGTGCCAGTAGAACACCGGGACAGGGAACACCCTGCACCTTC
TRBV7-8	.	.	TRBJ2-2	CASSLPFAGELFF	TGTGCCAGCAGCTTACCCTTCGCCGGGGAGCTGTTTTTT
TRBV29-1	.	.	TRBJ2-7	CSTRTALEQYF	TGCAGCACCAGGACAGCCCTCGAGCAGTACTTC
TRBV7-3	TRBD2	.	TRBJ2-7	CASSFLAGGVYEQYF	TGTGCCAGCAGCTTCTTAGCGGGAGGGGTCTACGAGCAGTACTTC
TRBV6-5	.	.	TRBJ2-5	CASSATTGGETQYF	TGTGCCAGCAGTGCGACCACAGGAGGGGAGACCCAGTACTTC
TRBV15	TRBD1	few	TRBJ1-1	CATSKLDRESTEAFF	TGTGCCACCAGCAAGTTGGACAGGGAGAGCACTGAAGCTTTCTTT